These 12 T cell receptor beta chains share one sample of origin, sequenced in a study of blood T cell repertoires in COVID-19. Using immunoSEQ multiplex PCR, the repertoire was profiled, and TCRdb retains in-frame clones only, with some absent. The sample consists of 37,000 or so clones, roughly nine tenths of them appearing once. The specimen was peripheral blood. The receptors were sampled from a man aged 70 or older with acute or convalescent COVID-19.

The CDR3 loop is CASSDEGVREVAGAYEQYF. CDR3 nucleotide sequence: TGTGCCAGCAGTGACGAAGGCGTCAGGGAGGTAGCGGGAGCCTACGAGCAGTACTTC. The chain recombines TRBV6-4 with TRBJ2-7; 9 nucleotides line up with TRBD2. Germline trimming cut 2 bases from V and 2 bases from J; bases unmatched to any gene: 16. The CDR3 runs 19 residues. CDR1 and CDR2 from the germline V gene are MRHNA and SNTAGT.

The chain links TRBV4-2 to TRBJ1-5; D uncertain. The CDR3 loop spans 15 amino acids. The V gene's germline CDR1 is LGHNA and CDR2 YNFKEQ. The germline V and J ends were trimmed by 0 bases and 4 bases, with 10 bases remaining between them. This CDR3 is CASSQDRNLNQPQHF. As DNA, the CDR3 is TGTGCCAGCAGCCAAGATAGAAACTTGAATCAGCCCCAGCATTTT.

The chain combines TRBV18 with TRBJ2-1; 13 nucleotides line up with TRBD2. The ends lost 3 bases at V and 3 bases at J; junction bases unmatched: 2. The CDR3 spans 16 residues. Germline CDR1 is KGHSH and CDR2 is LQKENI. CDR3: CASSPGTSGNYNEQFF. CDR3 coding DNA: TGTGCCAGCTCACCCGGGACTAGCGGGAACTACAATGAGCAGTTCTTC.

The chain uses TRBV2 and TRBJ2-7; D not certain. The CDR3 is made up of 15 amino acids. The V gene's germline CDR1 is SNHLY and CDR2 FYNNEI. The V end lost 6 bases, the J end lost 1 base, and 16 bases lay between the germline ends. DNA for the CDR3: TGTGCCAGCAGCGAAAGCCCTAATCTGTCCTACGAGCAGTACTTC. This sequence encodes CASSESPNLSYEQYF.

V usage is TRBV5-1 and J usage is TRBJ1-2; maybe TRBD1 (5 bases). Germline V gene sequence: CDR1 SGHRS, CDR2 YFSETQ. This CDR3 has 14 residues. V lost 4 bases, J lost 4 bases, and 14 bases lay in between. The DNA for the CDR3 is TGCGCCAGCAGCCCGATGACAGCCGGCTATGGCTACACCTTC. Amino acid sequence: CASSPMTAGYGYTF.

CDR3 residues: CASSGSRGTGELFF. The CDR3 nucleotides read TGTGCCAGCAGCGGATCTAGGGGTACCGGGGAGCTGTTTTTT. The rearrangement uses TRBV11-3 and TRBJ2-2; TRBD1 is a possible D gene (5 bases). The CDR3 length is 14 residues. Germline CDR1 and CDR2: SGHNT and YENEEA. Trimming stripped 5 bases from V and 5 bases from J, with 12 bases between.

The rearrangement joins TRBV3-1 (or the pseudogene TRBV3-2) to TRBJ2-1, with 10 bases identical to TRBD2. Germline values: CDR1 LGHDT, CDR2 YNNKEL (reference sequence). The CDR3 contains 16 residues. The V gene end was trimmed by 3 bases and the J gene end by 6 bases; junction bases not matched to a gene: 8. DNA for the CDR3: TGTGCCAGCAGCCACCTTAGCGGGAGGCTTGGCAATGAGCAGTTCTTC. It specifies CASSHLSGRLGNEQFF.

The rearrangement links TRBV28 to TRBJ2-1; TRBD2 matches at 7 bases. The CDR3 has 13 amino acids. The ends lost 2 bases at V and 6 bases at J; junction bases unmatched: 1. Per germline, CDR1 MDHEN and CDR2 SYDVKM. This CDR3 reads CASSLERGNEQFF. In nucleotides, the CDR3 is TGTGCCAGCAGTTTAGAGCGGGGCAATGAGCAGTTCTTC.

The chain employs TRBV9 and TRBJ2-1; no clear D gene. CDR1 and CDR2 from the germline V gene are SGDLS and YYNGEE. Trimming removed 3 bases from V and 0 bases from J, with 10 bases in between. The CDR3 runs to 15 residues. In nucleotides, the CDR3 is TGTGCCAGCAGCGAAGCGCATAACTCCTACAATGAGCAGTTCTTC. This codes for CASSEAHNSYNEQFF.

The V gene is TRBV28, the J gene TRBJ1-4, with no clear D. The germline CDR1 and CDR2 sequences are MDHEN and SYDVKM. There are 13 residues in the CDR3. V lost 5 bases, J lost 5 bases, and 9 bases lay in between. The chain's CDR3 is CASSPDGNEKLFF. The CDR3 DNA is TGTGCCAGCAGTCCTGACGGGAATGAAAAACTGTTTTTT.

The chain is built from TRBV11-2 and TRBJ2-5; TRBD1 is a possible D gene (6 bases). Germline V gene sequence: CDR1 SGHAT, CDR2 FQNNGV. V lost 3 bases and J lost 5, with 16 bases in between. This CDR3 region has 15 residues. Written as DNA, the CDR3 is TGTGCCAGCAGCTTCACCATACAGGGTGCCGAGACCCAGTACTTC. This codes for CASSFTIQGAETQYF.

This chain connects TRBV6-5 to TRBJ1-1, with a tentative D call TRBD1 (5 bases). The CDR3 runs to 15 residues. Trimming cost V 5 bases and J 4 bases, with 17 bases left between them. Germline CDR1 MNHEY, CDR2 SVGAGI. The CDR3 coding sequence is TGTGCCAGCAGTACCAGTCCAGGGTCGGGCACTGAAGCTTTCTTT. Its translation is CASSTSPGSGTEAFF.